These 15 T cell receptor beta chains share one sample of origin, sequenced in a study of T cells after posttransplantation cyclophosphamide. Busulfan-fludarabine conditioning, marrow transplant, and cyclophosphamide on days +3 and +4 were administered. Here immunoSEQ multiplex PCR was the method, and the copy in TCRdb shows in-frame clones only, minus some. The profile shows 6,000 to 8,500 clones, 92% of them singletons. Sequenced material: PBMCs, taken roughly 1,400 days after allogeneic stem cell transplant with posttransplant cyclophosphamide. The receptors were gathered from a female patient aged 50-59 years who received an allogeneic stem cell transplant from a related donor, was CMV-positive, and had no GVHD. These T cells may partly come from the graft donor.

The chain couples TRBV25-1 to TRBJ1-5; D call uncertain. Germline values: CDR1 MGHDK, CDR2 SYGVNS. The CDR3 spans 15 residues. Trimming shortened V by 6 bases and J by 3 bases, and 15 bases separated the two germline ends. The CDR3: CASRGGQADNQPQHF. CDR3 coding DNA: TGTGCCAGCAGGGGCGGGCAGGCTGACAATCAGCCCCAGCATTTT.

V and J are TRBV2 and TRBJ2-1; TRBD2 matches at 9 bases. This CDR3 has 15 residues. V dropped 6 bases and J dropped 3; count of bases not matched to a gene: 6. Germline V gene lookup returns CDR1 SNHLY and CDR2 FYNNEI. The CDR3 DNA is TGTGCCAGCAGGGACGGGACTAGCATCTACAATGAGCAGTTCTTC. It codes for CASRDGTSIYNEQFF.

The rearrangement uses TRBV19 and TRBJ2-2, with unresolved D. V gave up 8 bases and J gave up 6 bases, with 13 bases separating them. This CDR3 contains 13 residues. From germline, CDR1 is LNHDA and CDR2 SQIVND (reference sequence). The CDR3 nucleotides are TGTGCCAGTCAAGAGGAGACCGCCGGGGAGCTGTTTTTT. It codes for CASQEETAGELFF.

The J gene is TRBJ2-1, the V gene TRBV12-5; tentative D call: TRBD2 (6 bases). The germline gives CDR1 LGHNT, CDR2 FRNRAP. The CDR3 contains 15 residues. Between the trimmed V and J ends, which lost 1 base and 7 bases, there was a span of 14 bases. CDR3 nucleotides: TGTGCTAGTGGTTTGGCTTCTCGCGGGGAAAATGAGCAGTTCTTC. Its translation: CASGLASRGENEQFF.

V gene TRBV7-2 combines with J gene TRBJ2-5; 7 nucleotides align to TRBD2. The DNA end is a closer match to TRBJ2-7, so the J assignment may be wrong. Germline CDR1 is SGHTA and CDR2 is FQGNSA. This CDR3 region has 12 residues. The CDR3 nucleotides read TGTGCCAGCAGCCCCGGGGGGTACGAGCAGTACTTC. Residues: CASSPGGYEQYF.

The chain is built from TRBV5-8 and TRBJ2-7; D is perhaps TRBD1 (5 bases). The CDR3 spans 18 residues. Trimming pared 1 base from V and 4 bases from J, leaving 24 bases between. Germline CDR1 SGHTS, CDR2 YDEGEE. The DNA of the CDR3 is TGTGCCAGCAGCTTGCATGACAGCCCAGCTCGCCTTTCGTACGAGCAGTACTTC. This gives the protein CASSLHDSPARLSYEQYF.

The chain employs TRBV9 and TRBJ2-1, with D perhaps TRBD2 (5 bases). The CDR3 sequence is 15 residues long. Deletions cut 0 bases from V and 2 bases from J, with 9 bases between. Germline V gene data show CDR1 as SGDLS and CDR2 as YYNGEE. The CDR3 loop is CASSVAAEAYNEQFF. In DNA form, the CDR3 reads TGTGCCAGCAGCGTAGCAGCGGAGGCCTACAATGAGCAGTTCTTC.

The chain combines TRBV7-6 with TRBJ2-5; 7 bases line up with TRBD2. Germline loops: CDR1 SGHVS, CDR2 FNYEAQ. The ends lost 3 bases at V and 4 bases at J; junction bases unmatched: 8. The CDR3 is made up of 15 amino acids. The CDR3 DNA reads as TGTGCCAGCAGCTTGTGGACTGGCGGGGGAGAGACCCAGTACTTC. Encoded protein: CASSLWTGGGETQYF.

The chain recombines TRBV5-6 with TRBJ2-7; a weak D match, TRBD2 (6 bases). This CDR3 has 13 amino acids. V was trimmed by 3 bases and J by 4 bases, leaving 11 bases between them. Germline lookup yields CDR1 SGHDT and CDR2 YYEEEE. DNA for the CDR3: TGTGCCAGCAGCTGGGGACTTGGGTACGAGCAGTACTTC. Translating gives CASSWGLGYEQYF.

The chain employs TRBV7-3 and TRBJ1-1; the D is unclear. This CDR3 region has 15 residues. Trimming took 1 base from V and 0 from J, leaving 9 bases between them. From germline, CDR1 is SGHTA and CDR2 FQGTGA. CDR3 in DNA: TGTGCCAGCAGCTTAATGGCCCGGGTGAACACTGAAGCTTTCTTT. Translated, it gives CASSLMARVNTEAFF. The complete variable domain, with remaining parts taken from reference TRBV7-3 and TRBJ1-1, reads GAGVSQTPSNKVTEKGKYVELRCDPISGHTALYWYRQSLGQGPEFLIYFQGTGAADDSGLPNDRFFAVRPEGSVSTLKIQRTERGDSAVYLCASSLMARVNTEAFFGQGTRLTVV.

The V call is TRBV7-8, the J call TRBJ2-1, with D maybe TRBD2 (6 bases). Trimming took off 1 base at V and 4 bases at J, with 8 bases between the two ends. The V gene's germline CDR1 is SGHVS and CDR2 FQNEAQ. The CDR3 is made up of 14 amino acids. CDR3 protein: CASSLVLAYNEQFF. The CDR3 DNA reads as TGTGCCAGCAGCTTAGTCCTAGCGTACAATGAGCAGTTCTTC.

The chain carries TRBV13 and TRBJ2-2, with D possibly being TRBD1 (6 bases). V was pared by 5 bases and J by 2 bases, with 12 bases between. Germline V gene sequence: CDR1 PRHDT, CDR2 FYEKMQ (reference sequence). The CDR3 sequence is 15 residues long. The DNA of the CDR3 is TGTGCCAGCAGCCCCAGGGGCGCCAACACCGGGGAGCTGTTTTTT. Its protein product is CASSPRGANTGELFF.

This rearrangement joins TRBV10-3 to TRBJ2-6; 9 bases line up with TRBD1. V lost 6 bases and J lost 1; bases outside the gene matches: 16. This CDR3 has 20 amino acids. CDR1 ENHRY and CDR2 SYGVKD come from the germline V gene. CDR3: CAIRADFTGTGLSGANVLTF. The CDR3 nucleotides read TGTGCCATCAGGGCCGACTTTACCGGGACAGGGCTATCTGGGGCCAACGTCCTGACTTTC.

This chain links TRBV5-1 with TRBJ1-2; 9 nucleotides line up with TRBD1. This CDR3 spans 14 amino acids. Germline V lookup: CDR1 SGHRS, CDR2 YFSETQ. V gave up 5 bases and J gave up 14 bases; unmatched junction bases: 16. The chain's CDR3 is CASSPVPGQGAETF. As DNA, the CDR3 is TGCGCCAGCAGTCCTGTCCCGGGACAGGGAGCGGAAACCTTC.

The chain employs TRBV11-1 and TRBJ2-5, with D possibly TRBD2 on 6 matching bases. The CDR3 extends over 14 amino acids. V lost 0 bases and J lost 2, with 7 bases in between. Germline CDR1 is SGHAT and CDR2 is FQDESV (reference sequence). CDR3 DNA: TGTGCCAGCAGCTTAGCAAGCGGGCAAGAGACCCAGTACTTC. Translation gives CASSLASGQETQYF.